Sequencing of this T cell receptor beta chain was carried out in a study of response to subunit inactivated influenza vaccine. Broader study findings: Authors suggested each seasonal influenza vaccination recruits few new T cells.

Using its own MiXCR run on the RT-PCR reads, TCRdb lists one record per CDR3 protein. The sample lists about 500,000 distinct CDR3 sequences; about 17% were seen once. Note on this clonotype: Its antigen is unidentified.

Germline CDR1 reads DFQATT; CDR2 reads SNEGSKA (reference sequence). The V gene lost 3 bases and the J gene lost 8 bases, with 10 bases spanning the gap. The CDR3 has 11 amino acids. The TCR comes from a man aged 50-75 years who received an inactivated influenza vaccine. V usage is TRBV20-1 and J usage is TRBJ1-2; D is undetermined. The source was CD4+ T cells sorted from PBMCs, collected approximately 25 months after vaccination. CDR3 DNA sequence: TGCAGTGCTAGGGGAGTGAAAGGCTACACCTTC. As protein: CSARGVKGYTF.